The T cell receptor (beta chain) described here comes from a study of blood T cell repertoires in COVID-19. Across the study: The United States, Italy and Spain were the sources of the acute and convalescent COVID-19 samples.

Categorization into cohorts depended on clinical history that participants reported. Germline CDR1 and CDR2: MNHEY and SMNVEV (reference sequence). The CDR3 runs to 14 residues. V was trimmed by 3 bases and J by 4 bases, leaving 10 bases between them. Original data processing: Estimates of nucleated cell counts were drawn from the amplification of reference gene primers. The method was immunoSEQ multiplex PCR; TCRdb's version includes in-frame clones alone and lacks a portion of them. The V and J calls and clone size are taken from that table; D and trimming were inferred from the DNA. The table lists around 430,000 clones, approximately 87% of them singletons.

The chain uses TRBV27 and TRBJ1-3; D unclear. The receptor was isolated from a woman aged 50 to 60 who had recovered from COVID-19. Sequencing was carried out using PBMCs or T cells enriched from blood (not recorded which). The CDR3 spells CASSLEGRGNTIYF. DNA of the CDR3: TGTGCCAGCAGTTTGGAAGGGAGGGGAAACACCATATATTTT.